This TCR beta chain was recovered during a study of T cells in localized non-small cell lung cancer. Points from the study as a whole: Adjacent lung exhibited a median of approximately 50 among the 100 most abundant tumor clones. Tumor showed lower T cell clonality than uninvolved adjacent lung, where it was highest.

As regards this clone: Its cognate antigen is unknown.

Assay: immunoSEQ multiplex PCR; the TCRdb copy retains only in-frame clones and omits some. The repertoire holds a few thousand clones, with less than 30% as singletons. Trimming shortened V by 0 bases and J by 0 bases, and 21 bases separated the two germline ends. The CDR3 totals 21 residues. Germline V gene data show CDR1 as LGHNA and CDR2 as YNFKEQ. The rearrangement links TRBV4-2 to TRBJ1-6; no reliable D call. This TCR was recovered from a woman aged 35 to 69 with stage I squamous cell lung carcinoma. Sequenced here: lung tumor tissue, sampled before any cancer treatment. The CDR3 nucleotides are TGTGCCAGCAGCCAAGAAGTTGGTGGGGTGGCCCCTAGCTCCTATAATTCACCCCTCCACTTT. Translated, it gives CASSQEVGGVAPSSYNSPLHF.